This TCR beta chain was captured by sequencing in a study of beta chain features in type 1 diabetes. The V and J ends lost 8 bases and 2 bases respectively, with 12 bases between them. CDR3 length: 13 amino acids. Germline CDR1 and CDR2: MNHNY and SVGAGI (reference sequence). Broader study findings: A pattern of fewer insertions and more deletions at VDJ junctions was seen in type 1 diabetes patients.

CD4+ cells of the naive, central memory, regulatory and stem cell-like memory types were sorted via CD45RO/CCR7/CD25/CD127/CD95/CD27. Of note for this clone: Antigen specificity is unknown.

The study reverse transcribed the entire isolated RNA, so it sequenced expressed TCRB transcripts. Naive, central memory and regulatory T cell samples yielded around 3.5 million reads on average. Assay: immunoSEQ multiplex PCR; the TCRdb copy retains only in-frame clones and omits some. The sample lists 160,000 or so clones; about 9.8% were seen once. The chain links TRBV6-6 to TRBJ1-1; D may be TRBD1 (5 bases). The clonotype originates from a young woman in good health. The sequenced sample was central memory CD4+ T cells from blood. CDR3 amino acids: CASRRGFNTEAFF. DNA of the CDR3: TGTGCCAGCCGAAGGGGTTTCAACACTGAAGCTTTCTTT.